What follows is one TCR beta chain and its context. Its antigen remains undetermined. The sample holds no much larger clone one base away, and base qualities are not on file. V has 4 bases trimmed and J has 1 base trimmed; junction bases matching no gene number 12. The germline V gene specifies MGHRA as CDR1 and YSYEKL as CDR2. CDR3 length: 20 amino acids, cysteine to phenylalanine. Only CDR3 DNA remains: 60 bases, in frame from the first base. The record originates from a study of cytomegalovirus exposure and HLA in healthy donors (dated by TCRdb to about 2017). A note on the overall study: An earlier analysis of some 600 of the donors reported over 250 Gb of sequence data and some 110 million unique TCR beta sequences obtained from roughly 180 million T cells. An early release that covered approximately 600 HLA-typed donors contained about 300 gigabases of sequencing data and tens of millions of unique TCR sequences. Of the approximately 400 genotyped donors, approximately 83% fell in the genetic ancestry cluster associated with self-reported Caucasian donors. The study was designed to test whether signatures of past pathogen exposure could be identified by cataloging public T cell receptors. The study used immunosequencing to profile the T cell repertoires of approximately 690 subjects and linked those repertoires to cytomegalovirus serostatus. Besides the first cohort of around 670 subjects, a separate validation cohort made up of roughly 120 different subjects was used. To predict cytomegalovirus infection status, the study combined high-throughput TCR immunosequencing, statistical association of individual TCRs with disease status, and machine learning. A later analysis re-examined previously published TCR beta repertoires from about 700 donors and added high-resolution HLA genotyping to investigate patterns of TCR occurrence. In the later analysis, no new phenotypic data were used to find candidate immune exposures; instead, reliance was placed on TCR beta sequences and their occurrence across donors. To decide whether each TCR beta V gene segment behaved as functional or pseudogenic, an earlier analysis of 587 of the donors relied on high-throughput TCR beta sequencing. Donor age, sex, ethnicity and CMV serostatus were compiled alongside the repertoire data. In a later genetic analysis, genome-wide SNP genotypes for about three fifths of the roughly 670 donors were used, and that subset was treated as a discovery cohort. Every repertoire in the discovery cohort had been generated on one and the same sequencing platform. Class I and class II HLA loci were covered by the typing at four-digit resolution. Typing coverage varied by locus: roughly 620-640 donors for A, B, C, DRB1 and DQB1; 522 for DQA1; over 600 for DPA1; roughly 450 for DPB1. Because of strong linkage in the cohort, five DR-DQ haplotypes were treated as single units for association and clustering. Among almost 400 genotyped donors of the cohort, an average of around 240,000 unique TCR beta nucleotide sequences were sequenced per donor, roughly 18% of them non-productive.

Overall study outcomes, separate from this receptor: About 17 rarely observed V segments, including chromosome 9 orphons, were excluded from the earlier analysis of a few hundred of the donors because counts were too low. At a false discovery rate of 0.05, a later analysis linked some 17,000 TCR beta sequences to specific HLA alleles. A later analysis reported that several top co-occurrence clusters appeared linked to parvovirus B19, influenza, CMV and Epstein-Barr virus. In a later analysis, HLA-associated TCR beta chains were found to be more clonally expanded and to have lower generation probabilities than equally common non-associated chains. Three of the identified cytomegalovirus-associated TCR beta chains were confirmed in vitro to be specific for cytomegalovirus antigens. The presence/absence analyses assumed that sequencing depth was roughly uniform across donors, and that assumption may not be true. Only TCR beta chains were sequenced in this cohort, and the absence of alpha or paired-chain data limited detectable features. In an earlier analysis of about 550 of the donors, most TCR beta V segments were observed in productive rearrangements about 87% or about 30% of the time, broadly matching IMGT annotations. A later genetic analysis reported fewer N-insertions in productive TCRs among donors in an Asian-associated ancestry cluster than the roughly 700-donor mean. For the cohort, immune exposure information was limited to CMV serostatus. While some public TCRs were present in many individuals, most TCR sequences turned up only very rarely across donors. Some IMGT-functional V segments, including TRBV6-2 and TRBV6-3, could not be distinguished by the 87-base-pair reads and were therefore excluded. Because HLA typing was unavailable for some donors at each locus, only the typed subset was used in association tests. In a later genetic analysis, a missense DCLRE1C variant was associated with V-gene and J-gene trimming of TCR beta chains, and the association was replicated in an independent cohort. Assigning TCR associations to individual alleles was difficult when HLA alleles, especially DR and DQ, strongly co-occurred. In the study, 164 TCR beta chains were listed as associated with cytomegalovirus. Correlated functional status among segregating V segments might be attributable to linkage disequilibrium, but an unknown experimental factor could not be ruled out. In both the original and validation cohorts, the classifier was reported to diagnose cytomegalovirus status with high specificity and sensitivity. A further reported finding was that TCR beta sequences accurately predicted the HLA-A and HLA-B alleles for most subjects in the first cohort. It was suggested by the authors that the approach could potentially be generalized to other disease states and immunological phenotypes. In a later analysis, TCR association rates were found to vary across HLA loci, with the most associated TCRs seen for DRB1 alleles and the fewest for HLA-C alleles. A cluster of highly shared sequence variants was judged likely to represent a technical artifact of the sequencing pipeline. According to a later analysis, most CMV-associated TCR beta chains appeared to be HLA-restricted, and the HLA associations seemed to be driven largely by CMV exposure.

The cohort comprised some 680 healthy bone marrow donors. At the time of sampling, every cohort member was nominally healthy, though immune exposures that went unrecorded were likely present. The donor was CMV seronegative and was included in the group of 352 seronegative cohort members. A peripheral blood sample was collected from each donor, and TCR beta sequencing was performed on peripheral blood mononuclear cells. The Qiagen DNeasy Blood Extraction Kit was used to extract genomic DNA from the blood cell samples. The receptor library was made with the immunoSEQ multiplex PCR assay. For the multiplex PCR, a mixture combining 60 forward primers for TCR Vbeta segments and 13 reverse primers for TCR Jbeta segments was used. The CDR3 region of rearranged TCR beta genes was amplified from genomic DNA with a multiplex PCR assay. The amplified TCR beta libraries were sequenced on the Illumina HiSeq System as 87-base-pair reads. On the authors' methods: In a later analysis, roughly 80 million unique TCR beta chains were counted across the approximately 670 repertoires, and approximately 11 million of these chains were shared by at least two donors. To remove PCR and sequencing errors, raw reads were error-corrected and collapsed into unique sequences using a nearest-neighbor algorithm that merged closely related sequences. To assign V, D and J gene segments, CDR3 sequences were aligned to IMGT reference sequences. For a sequence to be retained, at least a six-nucleotide match to both a V gene segment and a J gene segment was required. A rearrangement was called productive if the CDR3 had no stop codons and remained in frame with V and J, and every other rearrangement was called non-productive. Following IMGT convention, CDR3 was defined as the stretch from the second conserved V-encoded cysteine up to the conserved J-encoded phenylalanine. The earlier analysis of 450 to 750 of the donors excluded any sequence lacking an unambiguous match to a single V gene segment. An earlier analysis of several hundred of the donors called V segments functional above 56.7% productive rearrangements and segregating when the between-donor standard deviation exceeded 5%. A statistical classification framework was developed to diagnose cytomegalovirus status using the catalog of TCR beta chain sequences. In a later analysis, V and J genes were assigned by comparing TCR nucleotide sequences against IMGT/GENE-DB human TR gene sequences. Using the TCRdist pipeline, a later analysis assigned CDR3 sequences along with most-parsimonious VDJ recombination scenarios. A later analysis defined each TCR beta chain by its CDR3 amino acid sequence plus V-gene family, and excluded reads lacking a unique V-gene family. To address suspected cross-contamination and a sequencing artifact, a later analysis removed roughly 580 highly shared, low-generation-probability nucleotide sequences. A later analysis calculated a clonal expansion index for each public chain from normalized within-repertoire ranks of inferred template counts. A later analysis computed generation probabilities with a VDJ recombination model fitted to out-of-frame rearrangements, and checked the results against IGoR. In a later analysis, hypergeometric tests were used to score TCR-TCR, TCR-HLA and TCR-CMV co-occurrence, with a repertoire-size bias correction applied to TCR pairs. To estimate false discovery rates, a later analysis permuted the HLA or CMV assignments 20 times. In a later analysis, co-occurring TCRs were grouped with DBSCAN, and TCRdist sequence similarity was added when clustering was performed within HLA-allele-positive subsets. Repertoires with fewer than 30,000 or more than 120,000 public chains, plus five repertoires with anomalous nucleotide sharing, were excluded from co-occurrence clustering. TCRdb took over this immuneACCESS table, retaining in-frame rearrangements with V and J assigned. Such tables are incomplete; in checked studies, under half of the missing clones stem from an unresolved V gene, and the remainder is unexplained. V, J and clone size reflect that table, while D and trimming were determined from the DNA. For this sample there are about 120,000 clones; 55% to 80% appear just once. The top ten clonotypes cover 2.2% of the sample.

Material for sequencing was PBMCs. The rearranged chain carries TRBV4-1 and TRBJ2-1; TRBD2 fits 14 bases in the junction. The clonotype comes from a woman aged 25 to 39 in good health and CMV-seronegative. The DNA sequence is given as TGCGCCAGCAGCCCCGGGACTAGCGGGAGTGTGGTGAAGTCCTACAATGAGCAGTTCTTC. Its protein reads: CASSPGTSGSVVKSYNEQFF.